Sequencing of this T cell receptor beta chain was carried out in a study of spatial heterogeneity in lung cancer. Overall study context: Consistent detection of more beta-chain than alpha-chain sequences was observed.

Regarding time point: sample taken at primary tumor resection. Tumor, nontumor lung or frozen PBMC supplied whole RNA that was sequenced unsorted. From the 5' RACE reads, TCRdb called clonotypes with MiXCR, one entry per CDR3 protein. This sample yields over a thousand distinct CDR3 sequences, of which 6.5% are seen a single time; about a sixth belongs to the top ten. There are many counts of this clonotype. V was clipped by 1 base and J by 0 bases, with 0 bases between them. Germline CDR1 and CDR2: SGHVS and FNYEAQ. The CDR3 is 12 amino acids. The sequence came from a male donor with early-stage non-small cell lung cancer. The rearrangement uses TRBV7-6 and TRBJ2-5; the D is unclear. The sequenced sample was normal lung tissue next to the tumor, obtained at surgery. CDR3 amino acids: CASSLDQETQYF. The CDR3 DNA is TGTGCCAGCAGCTTAGACCAAGAGACCCAGTACTTC. Filled out from reference TRBV7-6 and TRBJ2-5, the complete variable domain reads GAGVSQSPRYKVTKRGQDVALRCDPISGHVSLYWYRQALGQGPEFLTYFNYEAQQDKSGLPNDRFSAERPEGSISTLTIQRTEQRDSAMYRCASSLDQETQYFGPGTRLLVL.